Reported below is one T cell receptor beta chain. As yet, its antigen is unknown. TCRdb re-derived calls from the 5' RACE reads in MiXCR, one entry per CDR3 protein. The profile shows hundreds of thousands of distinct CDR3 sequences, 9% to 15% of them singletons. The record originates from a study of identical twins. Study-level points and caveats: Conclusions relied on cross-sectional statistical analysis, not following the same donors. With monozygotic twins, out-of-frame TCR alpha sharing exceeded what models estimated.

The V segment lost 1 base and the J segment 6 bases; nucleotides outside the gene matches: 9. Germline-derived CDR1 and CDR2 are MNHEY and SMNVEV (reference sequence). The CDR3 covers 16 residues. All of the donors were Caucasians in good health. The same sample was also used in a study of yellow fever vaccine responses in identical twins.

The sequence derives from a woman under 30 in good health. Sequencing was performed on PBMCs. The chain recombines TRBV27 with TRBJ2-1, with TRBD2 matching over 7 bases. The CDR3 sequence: CASSLLPGGSRNEQFF. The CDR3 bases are TGTGCCAGCAGTTTATTACCGGGGGGTTCACGCAATGAGCAGTTCTTC.